This TCR beta chain was sequenced for a study of CD8 T cells in Susac syndrome. The study used treatment-naive patients who had stable or active relapsing-remitting disease as multiple sclerosis controls. Purification of the CD8+ and CD4+ T cells relied on negative isolation, and TEMRA cells underwent FACS enrichment. V trimming: 4 bases; J trimming: 2 bases; junction bases outside the gene matches: 11. The CDR3 sequence is 17 residues long. The germline V gene encodes CDR1 MNHEY and CDR2 SMNVEV (reference sequence). The RNA input was about 0.5 to 1 ug, and it was reverse transcribed with random hexamers. It was immunoSEQ multiplex PCR that amplified TCR beta CDR3 across 54 Vbeta and 13 Jbeta. TCRdb reprocessed the immunoSEQ multiplex PCR reads via MiXCR and lists one record per CDR3 protein. The sample contains a few hundred thousand distinct CDR3 sequences, around 83% of which appear only once.

This TCR came from a human donor with multiple sclerosis. The sample was CD8+ T cells from PBMCs. The V call is TRBV27, the J call TRBJ2-7; 10 positions agree with TRBD2. The CDR3 loop is CASSYLAGAFGPYEQYF. The CDR3 DNA is TGTGCCAGCAGTTACCTAGCGGGAGCCTTTGGTCCCTACGAGCAGTACTTC.